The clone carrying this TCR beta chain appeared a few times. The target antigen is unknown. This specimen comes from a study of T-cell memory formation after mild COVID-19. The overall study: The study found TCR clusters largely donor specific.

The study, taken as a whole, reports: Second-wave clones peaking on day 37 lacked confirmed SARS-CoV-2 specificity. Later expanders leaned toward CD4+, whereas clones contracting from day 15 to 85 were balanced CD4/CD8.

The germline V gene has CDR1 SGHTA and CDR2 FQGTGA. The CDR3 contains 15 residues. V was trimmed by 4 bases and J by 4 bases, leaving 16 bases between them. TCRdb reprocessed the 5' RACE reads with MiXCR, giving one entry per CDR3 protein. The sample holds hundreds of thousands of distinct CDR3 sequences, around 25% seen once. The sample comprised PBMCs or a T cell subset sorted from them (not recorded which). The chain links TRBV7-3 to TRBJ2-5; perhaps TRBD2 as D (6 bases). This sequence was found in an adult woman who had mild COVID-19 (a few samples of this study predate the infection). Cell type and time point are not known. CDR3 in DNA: TGTGCCAGCAGCTCCTTAGGCTCCGGGGGAGAGACCCAGTACTTC. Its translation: CASSSLGSGGETQYF. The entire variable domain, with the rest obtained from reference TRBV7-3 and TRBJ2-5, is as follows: GAGVSQTPSNKVTEKGKYVELRCDPISGHTALYWYRQSLGQGPEFLIYFQGTGAADDSGLPNDRFFAVRPEGSVSTLKIQRTERGDSAVYLCASSSLGSGGETQYFGPGTRLLVL.